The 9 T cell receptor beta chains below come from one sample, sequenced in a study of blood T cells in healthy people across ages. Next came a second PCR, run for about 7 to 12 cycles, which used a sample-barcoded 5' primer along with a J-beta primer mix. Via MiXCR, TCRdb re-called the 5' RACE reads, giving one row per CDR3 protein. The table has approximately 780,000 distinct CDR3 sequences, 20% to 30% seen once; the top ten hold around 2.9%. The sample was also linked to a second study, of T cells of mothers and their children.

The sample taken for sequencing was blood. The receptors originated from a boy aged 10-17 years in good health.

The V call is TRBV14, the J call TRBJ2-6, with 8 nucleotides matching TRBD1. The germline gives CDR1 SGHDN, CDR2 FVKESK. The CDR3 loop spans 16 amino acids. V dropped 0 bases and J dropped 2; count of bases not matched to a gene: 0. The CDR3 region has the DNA TGTGCCAGCAGCCAAGAGACAGGGGCTGGGGCCAACGTCCTGACTTTC. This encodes CASSQETGAGANVLTF.

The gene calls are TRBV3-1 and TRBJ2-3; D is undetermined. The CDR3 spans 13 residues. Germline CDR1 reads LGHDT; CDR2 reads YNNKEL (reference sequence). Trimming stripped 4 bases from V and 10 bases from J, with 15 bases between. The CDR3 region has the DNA TGTGCCAGCAGCCGGTCCGGACCTCGCGCGCAGTATTTT. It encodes CASSRSGPRAQYF.

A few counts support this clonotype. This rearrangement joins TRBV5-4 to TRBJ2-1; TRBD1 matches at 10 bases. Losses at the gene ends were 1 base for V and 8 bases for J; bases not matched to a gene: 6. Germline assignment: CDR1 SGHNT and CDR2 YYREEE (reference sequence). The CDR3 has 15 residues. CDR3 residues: CASSLRTGGADEQFF. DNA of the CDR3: TGTGCCAGCAGCTTGAGGACAGGGGGTGCGGATGAGCAGTTCTTC.

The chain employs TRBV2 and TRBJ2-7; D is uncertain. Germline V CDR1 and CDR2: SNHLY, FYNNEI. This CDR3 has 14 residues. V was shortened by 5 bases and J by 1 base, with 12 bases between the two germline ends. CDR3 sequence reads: CASSPGTKSYEQYF. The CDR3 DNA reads TGTGCCAGCAGTCCCGGCACAAAGTCCTACGAGCAGTACTTC.

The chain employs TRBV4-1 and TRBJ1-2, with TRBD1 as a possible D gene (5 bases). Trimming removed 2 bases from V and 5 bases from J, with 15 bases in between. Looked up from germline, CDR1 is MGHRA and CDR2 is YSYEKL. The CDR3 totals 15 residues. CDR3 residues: CASSQNPGGGYGYTF. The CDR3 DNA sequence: TGCGCCAGCAGCCAAAACCCCGGGGGTGGGTATGGCTACACCTTC.

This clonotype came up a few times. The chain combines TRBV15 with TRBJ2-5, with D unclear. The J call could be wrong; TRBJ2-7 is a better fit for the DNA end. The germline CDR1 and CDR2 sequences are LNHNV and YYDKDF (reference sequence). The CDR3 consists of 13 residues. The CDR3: CATSRDKGYEQYF. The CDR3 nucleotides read TGTGCCACCAGCAGAGATAAGGGCTACGAGCAGTACTTC.

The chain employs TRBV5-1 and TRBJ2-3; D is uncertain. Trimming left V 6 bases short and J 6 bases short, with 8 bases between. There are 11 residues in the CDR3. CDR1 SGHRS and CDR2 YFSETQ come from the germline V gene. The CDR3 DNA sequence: TGCGCCAGCACTGACATGGATACGCAGTATTTT. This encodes CASTDMDTQYF.

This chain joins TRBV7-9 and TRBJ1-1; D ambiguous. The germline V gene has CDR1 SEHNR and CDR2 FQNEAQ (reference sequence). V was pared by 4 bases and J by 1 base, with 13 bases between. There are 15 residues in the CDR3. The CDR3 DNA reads TGTGCCAGCAGCTCACCTCCAGACGGGAACACTGAAGCTTTCTTT. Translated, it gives CASSSPPDGNTEAFF.

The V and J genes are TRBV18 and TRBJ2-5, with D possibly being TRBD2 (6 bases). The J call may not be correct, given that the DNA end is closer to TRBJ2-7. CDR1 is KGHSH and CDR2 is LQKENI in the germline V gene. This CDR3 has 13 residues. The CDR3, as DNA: TGTGCCAGCTCACCAGGGGGACTCCCCGAGCAGTACTTC. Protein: CASSPGGLPEQYF.